Sequencing of this TCR beta chain was carried out in a study of blood T cell repertoires in COVID-19. Study as a whole: Sample material is recorded as cDNA or gDNA derived from T cells, B-cell-depleted T cells, or PBMCs.

This CDR3 spans 14 amino acids. CDR1 MDHEN and CDR2 SYDVKM come from the germline V gene. V was cut by 6 bases and J by 2 bases, with 14 bases left in between. Recruited during active infection, patients (from Seattle) were subsequently followed longitudinally. Produced via immunoSEQ multiplex PCR; TCRdb's table is partial and in-frame only. In the table there are 300,000 to 450,000 clones, around 87% of which are singletons. This clonotype was obtained from a woman aged 55-69 years with COVID-19, enrolled during active disease. The chain recombines TRBV28 with TRBJ2-7; D remains ambiguous. The sample comprised peripheral blood. The CDR3 DNA sequence: TGTGCCAGCAGGCGGCAAGACGTTCCCTACGAGCAGTACTTC. Translation: CASRRQDVPYEQYF.